These 2 T cell receptor beta chains share one sample of origin, sequenced in a study of cytomegalovirus exposure and HLA in healthy donors. Only in-frame clones appear in the TCRdb table, and some are missing; sequencing was by immunoSEQ multiplex PCR. Among 90,000 to 110,000 clones listed, 85% to 90% were seen once. Sequenced: PBMCs. These receptors came from a woman between 18 and 30 years old in good health and CMV-seropositive.

The chain links TRBV23-1 to TRBJ2-7, with D perhaps TRBD1 (6 bases). TRBV23-1 is filed as an ORF, its function uncertain. V was cut by 7 bases and J by 3 bases, with 16 bases left in between. The CDR3 runs to 14 residues. As DNA, the CDR3 is TGCGCCAGCAATCTGGACAGAGTCCACTACGAGCAGTACTTC. Translating it yields CASNLDRVHYEQYF.

The chain is built from TRBV6-1 and TRBJ2-7; D is perhaps TRBD1 (6 bases). CDR3 length: 15 residues. Germline values: CDR1 MNHNS, CDR2 SASEGT. The V and J ends lost 1 base and 2 bases respectively, with 12 bases between them. The CDR3 DNA reads TGTGCCAGCAGTGAAGGGGGGCCGGCCACCTACGAGCAGTACTTC. The encoded protein is CASSEGGPATYEQYF.